These 22 T cell receptor beta chains share one sample of origin, sequenced in a study of blood T cell repertoires in COVID-19. Libraries were prepared by immunoSEQ multiplex PCR; TCRdb keeps only in-frame clonotypes and omits some of them. The sample records approximately 340,000 clones, around 83% being singletons. Specimen: peripheral blood. These receptors came from a man aged 30-40 years with active or convalescent COVID-19.

The V and J genes are TRBV6-5 and TRBJ2-1, with 10 positions matching TRBD2. The CDR3 length is 15 residues. With V trimmed by 2 bases and J by 7 bases, 5 bases remained unmatched. Germline V gene sequence: CDR1 MNHEY, CDR2 SVGAGI. CDR3 DNA: TGTGCCAGCAGTTACGTAGCGGGAGGTTTGAATGAGCAGTTCTTC. This translates into CASSYVAGGLNEQFF.

This clone has more than one count but fewer than ten. The chain recombines TRBV7-9 with TRBJ2-7, with D hard to call. Germline V gives CDR1 SEHNR, CDR2 FQNEAQ (reference sequence). The CDR3 covers 16 residues. Trimming shortened V by 5 bases and J by 2 bases, and 19 bases separated the two germline ends. DNA of the CDR3: TGTGCCAGCAGCATATCTGTCCATACTTACCCCTACGAGCAGTACTTC. Protein sequence: CASSISVHTYPYEQYF.

The chain couples TRBV6-2 or TRBV6-3 to TRBJ2-7, with D possibly matching TRBD1 (5 bases). The V gene lost 6 bases and the J gene lost 8 bases, with 11 bases spanning the gap. Germline V lookup: CDR1 MNHEY, CDR2 SVGEGT. The CDR3 length is 11 residues. The CDR3 nucleotides are TGTGCCAGCAGCGAAGGGGTAAAGCAGTACTTC. Its translation is CASSEGVKQYF.

CDR3 DNA sequence: TGCGCCAGCAGCTTGGCTGGGGCACAAGAGACCCAGTACTTC. Translated: CASSLAGAQETQYF. The rearrangement uses TRBV5-1 and TRBJ2-5; D might be TRBD1 (5 bases). The CDR3 has 14 residues. Looked up from germline, CDR1 is SGHRS and CDR2 is YFSETQ. The germline V and J ends were trimmed by 0 bases and 2 bases, with 8 bases remaining between them.

This chain links TRBV3-1 (or the pseudogene TRBV3-2) with TRBJ2-1, with TRBD2 identical over 7 bases. Germline V CDR1 and CDR2: LGHDT, YNNKEL (reference sequence). J lost 5 bases, V lost 5 bases, and 6 bases had no gene match. The CDR3 is 14 residues long. The CDR3 nucleotides are TGTGCCAGCAGCTCGACCCTAGCGGACAATGAGCAGTTCTTC. It codes for CASSSTLADNEQFF.

The rearrangement links TRBV18 to TRBJ1-2; D may be TRBD1 (5 bases). The germline CDR1 and CDR2 sequences are KGHSH and LQKENI. The CDR3 totals 14 residues. V lost 2 bases to trimming and J lost 4 bases, with 11 bases between them. The CDR3 sequence is CASSPGLTAYGYTF. CDR3 DNA sequence: TGTGCCAGCTCACCAGGATTGACAGCCTATGGCTACACCTTC.

Only a few counts were recorded for this clone. The J gene is TRBJ2-3, the V gene TRBV19; the D gene is possibly TRBD2 (5 bases). Between the trimmed V and J ends, which lost 0 bases and 6 bases, there was a span of 7 bases. CDR3 size: 13 residues. The germline V gene has CDR1 LNHDA and CDR2 SQIVND (reference sequence). The CDR3 reads CASSIELDDTQYF. The CDR3 nucleotides read TGTGCCAGTAGTATAGAACTAGATGATACGCAGTATTTT.

V usage is TRBV29-1 and J usage is TRBJ1-1, with D possibly being TRBD1 (5 bases). V was clipped by 4 bases and J by 4 bases, with 10 bases between them. CDR1 and CDR2 from the germline V gene are SQVTM and ANQGSEA. The CDR3 loop spans 12 amino acids. The CDR3 loop reads CSVAGLPTEAFF. For the CDR3, the DNA is TGCAGCGTTGCAGGGCTCCCCACTGAAGCTTTCTTT. Full variable domain (outside the CDR3, taken from reference TRBV29-1 and TRBJ1-1): SAVISQKPSRDICQRGTSLTIQCQVDSQVTMMFWYRQQPGQSLTLIATANQGSEATYESGFVIDKFPISRPNLTFSTLTVSNMSPEDSSIYLCSVAGLPTEAFFGQGTRLTVV.

The chain has TRBV6-1 and TRBJ1-1; perhaps TRBD1 as D (5 bases). Trimming cost V 3 bases and J 9 bases, with 17 bases left between them. Germline V gene sequence: CDR1 MNHNS, CDR2 SASEGT. The CDR3 is 14 amino acids. Here the CDR3 DNA reads TGTGCCAGCAGTGAGGTAGGGGCGCCCGATCAAGCTTTCTTT. As protein: CASSEVGAPDQAFF.

This clone has more than one count but fewer than ten. The CDR3 protein is CAWSVREGDVDTF. CDR3 nucleotides: TGTGCCTGGAGTGTACGTGAGGGGGATGTTGACACCTTC. V is TRBV30 and J is TRBJ1-2; possible D gene TRBD1, 6 bases. This CDR3 has 13 amino acids. Trimming removed 0 bases at V and 12 bases at J, with 17 bases between. Germline loops: CDR1 GTSNPN, CDR2 SVGIG (reference sequence).

The chain is built from TRBV15 and TRBJ1-4; D gene unclear. Germline V gene lookup returns CDR1 LNHNV and CDR2 YYDKDF (reference sequence). V gave up 1 base and J gave up 8 bases, with 11 bases separating them. The CDR3 totals 14 residues. The CDR3 DNA reads as TGTGCCACCAGCAGAGGGAGAGAGGTCGAAAAACTGTTTTTT. It yields the protein CATSRGREVEKLFF.

The chain uses TRBV5-1 and TRBJ2-7, with 8 positions matching TRBD1. This CDR3 spans 15 amino acids. Germline trimming cut 1 base from V and 2 bases from J; bases unmatched to any gene: 5. Germline V gene sequence: CDR1 SGHRS, CDR2 YFSETQ. CDR3 nucleotides: TGCGCCAGCAGCTTGCAGGGACAGGAGGCCTACGAGCAGTACTTC. It translates to CASSLQGQEAYEQYF.

This chain connects TRBV25-1 to TRBJ1-2; D gene ambiguous. The CDR3 runs 13 residues. CDR1 is MGHDK and CDR2 is SYGVNS in the germline V gene. Trimming took 3 bases from V and 5 from J, leaving 10 bases between them. The CDR3 coding sequence is TGTGCCAGCAGTGAGGTTGGCGGTTATGGCTACACCTTC. This encodes CASSEVGGYGYTF.

The J gene is TRBJ1-3, the V gene TRBV5-8, with a tentative D call TRBD1 (5 bases). V was cut by 2 bases and J by 11 bases, with 35 bases left in between. CDR1 SGHTS and CDR2 YDEGEE come from the germline V gene. The CDR3 is 20 amino acids. CDR3 coding DNA: TGTGCCAGCAGCTTCGTTCCAATAGGGGTGATCGCGCCCCCGGGGAGGTCCATATATTTT. Its translation: CASSFVPIGVIAPPGRSIYF. The variable domain in full, completed from reference TRBV5-8 and TRBJ1-3, reads EAGVTQSPTHLIKTRGQQATLRCSPISGHTSVYWYQQALGLGLQFLLWYDEGEERNRGNFPPRFSGRQFPNYSSELNVNALELEDSALYLCASSFVPIGVIAPPGRSIYFGEGSWLTVV.

This clone was seen once. The chain joins TRBV3-1 (or the pseudogene TRBV3-2) to TRBJ2-7; a possible D gene is TRBD2 (5 bases). CDR3 size: 11 residues. Germline assignment: CDR1 LGHDT and CDR2 YNNKEL (reference sequence). The CDR3 DNA follows: TGTGCCAGCAGCCCTTTCGGACTCCTGCGGGTC. Encoded protein: CASSPFGLLRV.

The V call is TRBV9, the J call TRBJ2-1; 8 nucleotides line up with TRBD1. Germline V gene data show CDR1 as SGDLS and CDR2 as YYNGEE. With V trimmed by 0 bases and J by 5 bases, 4 bases remained unmatched. The CDR3 consists of 15 residues. The CDR3, as DNA: TGTGCCAGCAGCGTAGACGGACAGGGAAACAATGAGCAGTTCTTC. Its protein is CASSVDGQGNNEQFF. Together with reference TRBV9 and TRBJ2-1, the CDR3 gives the full variable domain: DSGVTQTPKHLITATGQRVTLRCSPRSGDLSVYWYQQSLDQGLQFLIQYYNGEERAKGNILERFSAQQFPDLHSELNLSSLELGDSALYFCASSVDGQGNNEQFFGPGTRLTVL.

The genes are TRBV19 and TRBJ2-2; weak D call: TRBD1 (6 bases). The germline V and J ends were trimmed by 9 bases and 1 base, with 12 bases remaining between them. Germline loops: CDR1 LNHDA, CDR2 SQIVND (reference sequence). CDR3 length: 14 amino acids. CDR3 residues: CASIRGENTGELFF. The CDR3 coding sequence is TGTGCCAGCATCAGGGGCGAGAACACCGGGGAGCTGTTTTTT. The complete variable domain, with remaining parts taken from reference TRBV19 and TRBJ2-2, reads DGGITQSPKYLFRKEGQNVTLSCEQNLNHDAMYWYRQDPGQGLRLIYYSQIVNDFQKGDIAEGYSVSREKKESFPLTVTSAQKNPTAFYLCASIRGENTGELFFGEGSRLTVL.

CDR3 sequence (DNA): TGCGCCAGCAGCCCCCGAGGGGGTTGGACCGGGGAGCTGTTTTTT. Its protein is CASSPRGGWTGELFF. The chain is built from TRBV4-1 and TRBJ2-2, with a weak D call TRBD1 (6 bases). Germline lookup yields CDR1 MGHRA and CDR2 YSYEKL. V was trimmed by 4 bases and J by 5 bases, leaving 14 bases between them. CDR3 length equals 15 residues.

A few counts support this clone. J is TRBJ1-5 and V is TRBV5-5; 7 bases map to TRBD1. Germline V gene data show CDR1 as SGHKS and CDR2 as YYEKEE (reference sequence). This CDR3 is 15 amino acids long. Losses at the gene ends were 3 bases for V and 4 bases for J; bases not matched to a gene: 7. The CDR3 loop reads CASSWGQTANQPQHF. The CDR3 DNA reads TGTGCCAGCAGCTGGGGACAGACGGCGAATCAGCCCCAGCATTTT. Full variable domain (remainder filled in from reference TRBV5-5 and TRBJ1-5): DAGVTQSPTHLIKTRGQQVTLRCSPISGHKSVSWYQQVLGQGPQFIFQYYEKEERGRGNFPDRFSARQFPNYSSELNVNALLLGDSALYLCASSWGQTANQPQHFGDGTRLSIL.

V and J are TRBV28 and TRBJ1-6, with D possibly being TRBD1 (5 bases). This CDR3 spans 16 amino acids. CDR1 is MDHEN and CDR2 is SYDVKM in the germline V gene. Trimming removed 2 bases at V and 1 base at J, with 9 bases between. The CDR3 sequence is CASSLVGVSYNSPLHF. For the CDR3, the DNA is TGTGCCAGCAGTTTAGTAGGGGTGTCCTATAATTCACCCCTCCACTTT.

The chain is built from TRBV6-6 and TRBJ1-5; TRBD1 aligns across 7 bases. Unmatched junction bases numbered 5, after V lost 0 bases and J lost 6 bases. This CDR3 has 15 residues. Germline values: CDR1 MNHNY, CDR2 SVGAGI (reference sequence). CDR3 sequence reads: CASSYSTQGGQPQHF. In nucleotides, the CDR3 is TGTGCCAGCAGTTACTCGACGCAGGGGGGTCAGCCCCAGCATTTT.

This sequence joins TRBV2 and TRBJ1-6; D ambiguous. Trimming shortened V by 8 bases and J by 10 bases, and 15 bases separated the two germline ends. This CDR3 comprises 13 residues. CDR1 is SNHLY and CDR2 is FYNNEI in the germline V gene. The CDR3 loop is CASGSQPGSPLHF. The DNA of the CDR3 is TGTGCCAGCGGTTCCCAGCCGGGATCACCCCTCCACTTT.